The rows below give T cell receptor beta chains drawn from one sample of a study of radiation and T cells in renal cell carcinoma. The repertoire was sequenced with immunoSEQ multiplex PCR; TCRdb's copy has only in-frame clones and lacks some. The sample has 140,000 or so clones, roughly 88% seen once. The sequencing used blood, collected from a patient whose treatment included radiotherapy and nephrectomy. The source of these receptors is a woman aged 45-65 years with renal cell carcinoma. The CDR3 runs from the conserved cysteine through the conserved F or W. Fields, in order: V gene, J gene, CDR3 protein.

TRBV11-2	TRBJ1-2	CASSLSLSNYGYTF
TRBV7-9	TRBJ2-1	CASSFETRGVGQFF
TRBV19	TRBJ1-3	CASRLFSGNTIYF
TRBV7-6	TRBJ2-5	CASSYVPSGGLQETQYF
TRBV7-8	TRBJ2-1	CASSDSGQNNEQFF
TRBV7-2	TRBJ2-5	CASSSGTSLTETQYF
TRBV7-2	TRBJ2-1	CASSLTRYEQFF
TRBV5-6	TRBJ1-4	CASSLGQANEKLFF
TRBV18	TRBJ2-7	CASSPRVGGNVYEQYF
TRBV4-1	TRBJ1-5	CASSQFGGVANQPQHF
TRBV6-1	TRBJ2-2	CASSTGLGELFF
TRBV6-6	TRBJ1-5	CASSYGGYQPQHF
TRBV2	TRBJ1-4	CASILGTNEKLFF
TRBV12-5	TRBJ2-1	CASGLGWGEPHNEQFF
TRBV6-5	TRBJ2-1	CASRGGRYNEQFF
TRBV1	TRBJ1-5	CTSSQEDRGLNQPQHF
TRBV19	TRBJ1-3	CASSPLRGGGNTIYF
TRBV6-1	TRBJ2-3	CASSLQVHSTDTQYF
TRBV10-1	TRBJ1-5	CASRRQTPLQSNQPQHF
TRBV10-3	TRBJ1-2	CAISEKMNYGYTF
TRBV7-8	TRBJ2-2	CASSRTSGHDLNTGELFF
TRBV9	TRBJ2-2	CASSVSGGFRAGELFF
TRBV6-1	TRBJ1-4	CASILRQGSGMFF
TRBV7-3	TRBJ1-2	CASSFQGTYGYTF
TRBV6-1	TRBJ1-2	CASRTTGASNYGYTF
TRBV25-1	TRBJ1-6	CASSVFGLHSPLHF